Presented here are 9 T cell receptor beta chains from one specimen sequenced in a study of molecular identifiers for immune sequencing clone quantification. Each CDR3 protein is one row after TCRdb ran MiXCR on the PCR reads. The sample lists about 640,000 distinct CDR3 sequences, about 20% occurring once. The sample taken for sequencing was naive CD8+ T cells from blood, with Jurkat cell RNA spiked in. This sample's subset: FACS-sorted CD8+CD4-CCR7+CD45RA+ naive T cells. These receptor sequences come from a human donor in good health. Some libraries in this study had Jurkat cell RNA spiked in.

This chain connects TRBV9 to TRBJ2-1; TRBD2 matches 9 bases. The junction had 9 bases not matched to a gene; V was cut back by 1 base and J by 10 bases. The CDR3 is made up of 15 amino acids. CDR1 SGDLS and CDR2 YYNGEE come from the germline V gene. CDR3 sequence reads: CASSVLAGLIYEQFF. The CDR3 DNA reads as TGTGCCAGCAGCGTACTAGCGGGGCTAATTTACGAGCAGTTCTTC.

In its sample, this clonotype was seen many times. V is TRBV20-1 and J is TRBJ2-7; 8 nucleotides align to TRBD2. This CDR3 has 14 residues. CDR1 and CDR2 from the germline V gene are DFQATT and SNEGSKA (reference sequence). The CDR3 DNA is TGCAGCCTACATATAGCGGGGAACTCCTACGAGCAGTACTTC. As protein: CSLHIAGNSYEQYF.

The rearrangement links TRBV30 to TRBJ2-1; the D gene is possibly TRBD2 (6 bases). The V end lost 2 bases, the J end lost 6 bases, and 14 bases lay between the germline ends. The CDR3 runs 14 residues. CDR1 is GTSNPN and CDR2 is SVGIG in the germline V gene (reference sequence). The CDR3: CAWSFSGACNEQFF. In DNA, the CDR3 is TGTGCCTGGAGTTTTAGCGGAGCCTGCAATGAGCAGTTCTTC.

In this sample, this clonotype turned up a few times. This chain uses TRBV6-4 with TRBJ2-7, with a weak D call TRBD1 (6 bases). Trimming left V 3 bases short and J 6 bases short, with 12 bases between. Germline V lookup: CDR1 MRHNA, CDR2 SNTAGT. This CDR3 is built from 13 residues. In DNA form, the CDR3 reads TGTGCCAGCAGTGAGTACCCAGGGGCCGAGCAGTACTTC. It codes for CASSEYPGAEQYF.

This clonotype was seen only once. Germline and junction disagree at one end, which may indicate a read error. The chain links TRBV5-4 to TRBJ2-3; D is possibly TRBD2 (5 bases). CDR1 is SGHNT, CDR2 YYREEE, per germline (reference sequence). CDR3 length: 15 residues. The chain's CDR3 is CAGSGGAASTDTQYF. The CDR3 region has the DNA TGTGCCGGCAGCGGAGGTGCAGCTAGCACAGATACGCAGTATTTT.

This clonotype was counted many times. V gene TRBV19 combines with J gene TRBJ2-5, with 9 bases matching TRBD1. Losses at the gene ends were 4 bases for V and 0 bases for J; bases not matched to a gene: 6. Germline assignment: CDR1 LNHDA and CDR2 SQIVND (reference sequence). The CDR3 runs 16 residues. CDR3 sequence (DNA): TGTGCCAGTAGTAATTGGGACAGGGAGTACCAAGAGACCCAGTACTTC. This codes for CASSNWDREYQETQYF.

This sequence joins TRBV4-2 and TRBJ2-7, with D unclear. Per the germline V gene, CDR1 is LGHNA and CDR2 is YNFKEQ. The CDR3 is made up of 14 amino acids. Trimming cost V 0 bases and J 6 bases, with 12 bases left between them. CDR3 coding DNA: TGTGCCAGCAGCCAAGATTCCAGACCCTCCGAGCAGTACTTC. It codes for CASSQDSRPSEQYF.

About this clonotype: A much larger clone lies one base from this, so it may be a read error. The conserved closing phenylalanine or tryptophan is absent in this CDR3, likely reflecting a read error. This sequence joins TRBV27 and TRBJ2-2, with 7 bases lining up with TRBD2. The CDR3 is made up of 16 amino acids. Per the germline V gene, CDR1 is MNHEY and CDR2 is SMNVEV (reference sequence). The V segment lost 2 bases and the J segment 3 bases; nucleotides outside the gene matches: 6. The CDR3 reads CASSLNGGDDTGELFS. The DNA of the CDR3 is TGTGCCAGCAGTTTAAATGGGGGGGATGACACCGGGGAGCTGTTTTCT.

The chain links TRBV4-2 to TRBJ2-7; no reliable D call. The germline CDR1 and CDR2 sequences are LGHNA and YNFKEQ. Trimming took off 1 base at V and 3 bases at J, with 10 bases between the two ends. The CDR3 runs to 14 residues. As DNA, the CDR3 is TGTGCCAGCAGCCAAGGTACCAAGAACTACGAGCAGTACTTC. Protein sequence: CASSQGTKNYEQYF.